Each of the 28 T cell receptor beta chains below was sequenced from the same sample in a study of identical twins. Using its own MiXCR run on the 5' RACE reads, TCRdb lists one record per CDR3 protein. The sample yields about 700,000 distinct CDR3 sequences, more than 6.5% seen once. This sample also belongs to another study, concerning yellow fever vaccine responses in identical twins.

Input material: PBMCs. The receptors shown here come from a woman aged 18-29 years in good health.

Only a few counts were recorded for this clonotype. CDR3 region: CASSQGQGASGEKLFF. For the CDR3, the DNA is TGCGCCAGCAGCCAAGGACAGGGGGCTAGCGGTGAAAAACTGTTTTTT. The chain joins TRBV4-3 to TRBJ1-4; TRBD1 matches at 10 bases. After removal of 1 base from V and 7 bases from J, the junction contained 6 bases not matched to a gene. The germline V gene encodes CDR1 LGHNA and CDR2 YSLEER. The CDR3 runs 16 residues.

This clonotype was picked up a small number of times. The chain combines TRBV29-1 with TRBJ1-2, with 9 bases matching TRBD1. The trim removed 0 bases at V and 7 bases at J, leaving 12 bases unmatched. The CDR3 is 16 amino acids. The V gene's germline CDR1 is SQVTM and CDR2 ANQGSEA. CDR3 residues: CSVEDRVGTGGRGYTF. The CDR3 DNA follows: TGCAGCGTTGAAGATCGCGTTGGAACAGGGGGCCGTGGCTACACCTTC.

This clonotype was picked up many times. V usage is TRBV12-3 or TRBV12-4 and J usage is TRBJ2-7; the match to TRBD2 covers 9 bases. Trimming took 6 bases from V and 7 from J; bases not matched to a gene: 10. CDR3 length: 14 amino acids. The CDR3 loop reads CASRSSGNYNEQYF. Here the CDR3 DNA reads TGTGCCAGCAGGTCTAGCGGGAACTATAATGAGCAGTACTTC.

The CDR3 DNA follows: TGTGCCAGCAGTGCTTACAGACAGGGTGTGGAGTACGAGCAGTACTTC. Translation: CASSAYRQGVEYEQYF. This sequence joins TRBV6-1 and TRBJ2-7; 7 positions match TRBD1. This CDR3 is built from 16 residues. The germline V gene has CDR1 MNHNS and CDR2 SASEGT. The V and J ends lost 4 bases and 4 bases, in that order; junction bases with no gene match: 13.

Regarding this clonotype: At one end, the junction sequence differs from germline, possibly due to a read error. The DNA for the CDR3 is TGCAGTGCTTCTCAACCGGGACTAGCGGGAGGGTTT. Encoded protein: CSASQPGLAGGF. This chain joins TRBV20-1 and TRBJ2-3; 16 bases are shared with TRBD2. There are 12 residues in the CDR3. Germline lookup yields CDR1 DFQATT and CDR2 SNEGSKA (reference sequence).

This clonotype was detected only once. Without the conserved terminal phenylalanine or tryptophan, this CDR3 likely stems from a read error. The chain combines TRBV11-2 with TRBJ1-6; D is unresolved. V was pared by 3 bases and J by 9 bases, with 9 bases between. Looked up from germline, CDR1 is SGHAT and CDR2 is FQNNGV. The CDR3 sequence is 13 residues long. The CDR3 DNA follows: TGTGCCAGCAGCTTGGGTACGGGTTCACCCCTCCACTTG. It yields the protein CASSLGTGSPLHL.

This clonotype has a handful of counts. The chain combines TRBV20-1 with TRBJ2-7; perhaps TRBD2 as D (6 bases). Germline values: CDR1 DFQATT, CDR2 SNEGSKA (reference sequence). V dropped 4 bases and J dropped 0 bases, with 19 bases sitting between them. The CDR3 is 16 residues long. The CDR3 is CSATTRGGKSSYEQYF. CDR3 DNA: TGCAGTGCTACAACGCGGGGCGGGAAGAGCTCCTACGAGCAGTACTTC.

This clonotype occurred many times. The rearrangement uses TRBV20-1 and TRBJ2-7, with D unclear. The CDR3 extends over 13 amino acids. Germline V gene lookup returns CDR1 DFQATT and CDR2 SNEGSKA (reference sequence). Between the trimmed V and J ends, which lost 0 bases and 5 bases, there was a span of 11 bases. CDR3 nucleotides: TGCAGTGCTAGAGACAGCCCCCCGGACGAGCAGTACTTC. It specifies CSARDSPPDEQYF.

This clonotype was recorded a few times. The chain couples TRBV5-1 to TRBJ2-1; D may correspond to TRBD1 or TRBD2 (6 bases each). This CDR3 is built from 21 residues. Trimming took off 0 bases at V and 9 bases at J, with 34 bases between the two ends. Per germline, CDR1 SGHRS and CDR2 YFSETQ. Here the CDR3 DNA reads TGCGCCAGCAGCTTGGGTCGTAGGGGGGCGCCCTCCAACAAGAGTTATAGTGAGCAGTTCTTC. This gives the protein CASSLGRRGAPSNKSYSEQFF.

This clonotype has just a few counts. The gene calls are TRBV7-2 and TRBJ2-5, with TRBD2 as a possible D gene (5 bases). CDR3 length: 14 amino acids. V lost 5 bases, J lost 6 bases, and 16 bases lay in between. Germline CDR1 SGHTA, CDR2 FQGNSA. CDR3 sequence: CASSPEGRGKTQYF. DNA of the CDR3: TGTGCCAGCAGCCCAGAGGGTCGCGGAAAGACCCAGTACTTC. The entire variable domain, with the rest obtained from reference TRBV7-2 and TRBJ2-5, is as follows: GAGVSQSPSNKVTEKGKDVELRCDPISGHTALYWYRQSLGQGLEFLIYFQGNSAPDKSGLPSDRFSAERTGGSVSTLTIQRTQQEDSAVYLCASSPEGRGKTQYFGPGTRLLVL.

The sample holds a few counts of this clonotype. The chain carries TRBV2 and TRBJ1-2; 8 nucleotides agree with TRBD1. The CDR3 runs to 13 residues. Germline CDR1 and CDR2: SNHLY and FYNNEI. V lost 6 bases and J lost 9; bases outside the gene matches: 9. The CDR3 region has the DNA TGTGCCAGCAGCCGACAGGGGACTATTAGCTACACCTTC. Protein: CASSRQGTISYTF.

At least ten counts were recorded for this clonotype. The gene calls are TRBV5-1 and TRBJ2-5, with D uncertain. Per the germline V gene, CDR1 is SGHRS and CDR2 is YFSETQ. V was clipped by 0 bases and J by 1 base, with 7 bases between them. There are 14 residues in the CDR3. CDR3 bases: TGCGCCAGCAGCTTGGGACACCCCCAAGAGACCCAGTACTTC. Amino acids: CASSLGHPQETQYF.

This clonotype was seen a few times. The chain recombines TRBV12-3 or TRBV12-4 with TRBJ2-3; 11 positions match TRBD2. The CDR3 runs to 16 residues. The V and J ends lost 7 bases and 7 bases, in that order; junction bases with no gene match: 13. CDR3 nucleotides: TGTGCCAGCACCATGACATTAGCGGGGGGGCCGCATACGCAGTATTTT. Translation: CASTMTLAGGPHTQYF.

This clonotype was seen many times. The chain combines TRBV5-1 with TRBJ2-7, with unresolved D. CDR3 length: 14 amino acids. Trimming left V 0 bases short and J 3 bases short, with 10 bases between. Germline lookup yields CDR1 SGHRS and CDR2 YFSETQ. The CDR3, as DNA: TGCGCCAGCAGCTTGGAAGGGCGGAACTACGAGCAGTACTTC. As protein: CASSLEGRNYEQYF.

The chain links TRBV4-3 to TRBJ2-7, with TRBD1 identical over 10 bases. Germline values: CDR1 LGHNA, CDR2 YSLEER. The CDR3 is made up of 15 amino acids. Losses at the gene ends were 4 bases for V and 3 bases for J; bases not matched to a gene: 6. The CDR3 loop is CASSLEGTGVYEQYF. In DNA, the CDR3 is TGCGCCAGCAGCCTGGAGGGGACAGGGGTCTACGAGCAGTACTTC.

This clonotype has a count of ten or more. The chain recombines TRBV5-1 with TRBJ2-2, with D unresolved. CDR1 is SGHRS, CDR2 YFSETQ, per germline. The germline V and J ends were trimmed by 1 base and 0 bases, with 10 bases remaining between them. The CDR3 sequence is 16 residues long. CDR3 sequence reads: CASSLSEIANTGELFF. The CDR3 bases are TGCGCCAGCAGCTTGTCTGAGATCGCGAACACCGGGGAGCTGTTTTTT.

In this sample, this clonotype turned up a few times. The J gene is TRBJ2-7, the V gene TRBV6-5; 10 bases map to TRBD1. The trim removed 0 bases at V and 4 bases at J, leaving 6 bases unmatched. Germline loops: CDR1 MNHEY, CDR2 SVGAGI. CDR3 length: 16 residues. The chain's CDR3 is CASSYSSGQGWYEQYF. Here the CDR3 DNA reads TGTGCCAGCAGTTACTCCTCGGGACAGGGGTGGTACGAGCAGTACTTC.

This chain uses TRBV6-1 with TRBJ2-7, with TRBD1 as a possible D gene (6 bases). V gave up 5 bases and J gave up 4 bases, with 21 bases separating them. The CDR3 loop spans 16 amino acids. Germline V gene lookup returns CDR1 MNHNS and CDR2 SASEGT. The CDR3, as DNA: TGTGCCAGCAGTCTCACCCCCGGGACAACCTTATACGAGCAGTACTTC. Translated, it gives CASSLTPGTTLYEQYF.

The genes are TRBV4-3 and TRBJ2-7; D gene uncertain. V dropped 0 bases and J dropped 9 bases, with 12 bases sitting between them. This CDR3 is 13 amino acids long. Germline-derived CDR1 and CDR2 are LGHNA and YSLEER. CDR3 nucleotide sequence: TGCGCCAGCAGCCAAGATCGGCGGTCCTTGCAGTACTTC. It encodes CASSQDRRSLQYF.

The chain combines TRBV7-2 with TRBJ2-5; D is ambiguous. The CDR3 is made up of 13 amino acids. The V end lost 1 base, the J end lost 5 bases, and 8 bases lay between the germline ends. CDR1 and CDR2 from the germline V gene are SGHTA and FQGNSA. CDR3 residues: CASSLEVEETQYF. CDR3 in DNA: TGTGCCAGCAGCTTAGAGGTAGAGGAGACCCAGTACTTC.

This clonotype was counted at least ten times. This chain connects TRBV3-1 to TRBJ2-7; TRBD1 matches 8 bases. Germline assignment: CDR1 LGHDT and CDR2 YNNKEL (reference sequence). This CDR3 contains 13 residues. The ends lost 8 bases at V and 4 bases at J; junction bases unmatched: 7. This CDR3 reads CASGTGGLYEQYF. The CDR3 nucleotides read TGTGCCAGCGGAACAGGGGGATTATACGAGCAGTACTTC.

The chain uses TRBV25-1 and TRBJ2-5; 7 bases agree with TRBD2. V was pared by 2 bases and J by 5 bases, with 20 bases of the junction left unmatched. CDR3 size: 19 residues. Germline V CDR1 and CDR2: MGHDK, SYGVNS. CDR3 nucleotide sequence: TGTGCCAGCAGTGAAGCGGATTGGGCCCGGGGCGGGAGAATGGAGACCCAGTACTTC. Its protein product is CASSEADWARGGRMETQYF.

In its sample, this clonotype was seen many times. The chain recombines TRBV29-1 with TRBJ2-7; tentatively, D is TRBD2 (6 bases). CDR1 and CDR2 from the germline V gene are SQVTM and ANQGSEA. The CDR3 has 15 residues. Trimming took 4 bases from V and 6 from J, leaving 22 bases between them. The CDR3 loop is CSVAKPGDSPFEQYF. As DNA, the CDR3 is TGCAGCGTTGCGAAGCCCGGGGACTCCCCGTTCGAGCAGTACTTC.

This clonotype was observed at least ten times. The rearrangement joins TRBV12-3 or TRBV12-4 to TRBJ1-2; D not resolved. This CDR3 is 13 amino acids long. Trimming pared 6 bases from V and 1 base from J, leaving 9 bases between. For the CDR3, the DNA is TGTGCCAGCAGCGCACAGCTTAACTATGGCTACACCTTC. It yields the protein CASSAQLNYGYTF.

Only a few counts were recorded for this clonotype. The V gene is TRBV5-8, the J gene TRBJ2-1, with TRBD2 identical over 10 bases. Looked up from germline, CDR1 is SGHTS and CDR2 is YDEGEE. The ends lost 4 bases at V and 2 bases at J; junction bases unmatched: 3. This CDR3 spans 15 amino acids. This chain's CDR3 is CASSTGTSAYNEQFF. The CDR3, as DNA: TGTGCCAGCAGCACCGGGACTAGCGCCTACAATGAGCAGTTCTTC.

This clonotype was found a few times. The chain couples TRBV20-1 to TRBJ2-7; no clear D. The CDR3 runs to 14 residues. The V end was cut by 0 bases, the J end by 0 bases, with 9 bases between. The germline V gene has CDR1 DFQATT and CDR2 SNEGSKA (reference sequence). The CDR3 nucleotides read TGCAGTGCTAGAGATCGGCTGAGCTCCTACGAGCAGTACTTC. Translated, it gives CSARDRLSSYEQYF.

The V call is TRBV11-2, the J call TRBJ2-3; 10 bases line up with TRBD1. Trimming cost V 5 bases and J 0 bases; bases outside gene matches: 2. This CDR3 spans 15 amino acids. CDR1 and CDR2 from the germline V gene are SGHAT and FQNNGV. CDR3 nucleotide sequence: TGTGCCAGCAGCATGACAGGGGGCAGCACAGATACGCAGTATTTT. Protein sequence: CASSMTGGSTDTQYF.

This clonotype was counted a few times. This chain connects TRBV6-6 to TRBJ2-1; no reliable D call. V lost 10 bases and J 2 bases, leaving 12 bases between the germline ends. CDR1 MNHNY and CDR2 SVGAGI come from the germline V gene (reference sequence). The length of the CDR3 is 13 residues. The CDR3 sequence is CATLLGPYNEQFF. The CDR3, as DNA: TGTGCCACCCTCCTTGGGCCCTACAATGAGCAGTTCTTC.